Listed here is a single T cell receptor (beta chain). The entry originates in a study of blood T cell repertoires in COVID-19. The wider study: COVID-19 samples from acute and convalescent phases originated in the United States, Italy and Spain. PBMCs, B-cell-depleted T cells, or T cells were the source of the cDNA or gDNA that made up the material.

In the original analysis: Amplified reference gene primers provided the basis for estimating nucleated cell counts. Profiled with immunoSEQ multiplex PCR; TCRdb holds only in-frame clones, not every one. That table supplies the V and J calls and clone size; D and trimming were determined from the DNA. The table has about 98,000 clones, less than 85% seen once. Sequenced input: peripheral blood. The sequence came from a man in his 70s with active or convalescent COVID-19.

CDR3 sequence reads: CASSRGELGRNEQFF. The CDR3 DNA sequence: TGTGCCAGCAGCCGGGGAGAGTTAGGTCGCAATGAGCAGTTCTTC. V and J are TRBV4-2 and TRBJ2-1; D may be TRBD2 (5 bases). CDR1 LGHNA and CDR2 YNFKEQ come from the germline V gene. V lost 4 bases to trimming and J lost 6 bases, with 16 bases between them. The CDR3 covers 15 residues.